This paragraph covers one T cell receptor (beta chain) sequence. Sample treatment: over 15 received Ad26.COV2.S at low or high dose, single or two shots; roughly 5 received placebo; per-sample allocation not given. The samples were gathered on day 63 after the first injection of vaccine or placebo. Profiled with immunoSEQ multiplex PCR; TCRdb holds only in-frame clones, not every one. The sample holds about 350,000 clones, 70% to 90% seen once. This record comes from a study of Ad26.COV2.S vaccination and SARS-CoV-2 variants. The CDR3 is 14 amino acids. Trimming cost V 5 bases and J 1 base; bases outside gene matches: 3. Germline V lookup: CDR1 SEHNR, CDR2 FQNEAQ (reference sequence).

This receptor was identified in a person aged 18-65 years who received the Ad26.COV2.S COVID-19 vaccine or a placebo. The sequencing used peripheral blood, collected in a trial of Ad26.COV2.S vaccine versus placebo. The gene calls are TRBV7-9 and TRBJ1-1, with 8 bases that match TRBD1. The CDR3 nucleotides are TGTGCCAGCAGCGGTGGGACAGGGAACACTGAAGCTTTCTTT. Its protein product is CASSGGTGNTEAFF.